This T cell receptor beta chain was recovered during a study of vaccination and CD4 T cells after COVID-19. Described treatment: 10-day PBMC culture with coronavirus spike peptide pools or control peptides (ViraFEST assay). From the unexposed donor, CD4+ T cells were collected ahead of the COVID-19 pandemic (2011-2018). In the ViraFEST assay, peptide-pool expansion preceded TCR sequencing of expanded clonotypes. The assay that was used to sequence DNA from cultured CD4+ T cells was the Oncomine TCR Beta short-read assay. The genomic DNA was obtained from cultured CD4+ T cells by extraction with the QIAamp micro DNA kit. One entry per CDR3 protein, called by TCRdb with MiXCR from the PCR reads. The data contain about 7,800 distinct CDR3 sequences, approximately 40% of them singletons. This CDR3 is 15 amino acids long. Trimming cost V 5 bases and J 0 bases; bases outside gene matches: 2. Germline lookup yields CDR1 MDHEN and CDR2 SYDVKM.

A remark on this clonotype: Antigen specificity is unknown.

This TCR was sampled from a human donor in good health. This sequence joins TRBV28 and TRBJ2-5; 11 bases map to TRBD2. The sequenced sample consisted of CD4+ T cells from blood, cultured in vitro. The CDR3 DNA reads as TGTGCCAGCAGTCCGACTAGCGGGAACCAAGAGACCCAGTACTTC. Translation gives CASSPTSGNQETQYF.